This is a list of T cell receptor beta chains from one sample in a study of T cell responses to AZD1222 COVID-19 vaccine. Measured with immunoSEQ multiplex PCR; TCRdb has only the in-frame clones, and not every one. The table lists roughly 79,000 clones, 90% to 95% of them singletons. The specimen comprised peripheral blood, sampled on day 0 of MenACWY control vaccination. These receptors all come from an adult in good health. Both conserved end residues are part of each CDR3. The D gene is left open where the match is weak. Clone size is given for some rows only: seen once, a few or many times, or a class if the clone is expanded.

CDR3 DNA | CDR3 protein | D gene | V gene | clone size | J gene
TGTGCCAGCAGCTCCCGCCGTGAACAGGGTACGAACACCGGGGAGCTGTTTTTT | CASSSRREQGTNTGELFF | - | TRBV9 | - | TRBJ2-2
TGTGCCAGTAGTCCGGGACAGGCCGGGGGGCTCTATGGCTACACCTTC | CASSPGQAGGLYGYTF | TRBD1 | TRBV19 | - | TRBJ1-2
TGTGCCAGCAGCCAAGGTAGCGGGGTCATTTACAATGAGCAGTTCTTC | CASSQGSGVIYNEQFF | TRBD2 | TRBV3-1/TRBV3-2 | - | TRBJ2-1
TGTGCCAGTAGTATACCCCCGGGGCGGGGCACTGAAGCTTTCTTT | CASSIPPGRGTEAFF | - | TRBV19 | - | TRBJ1-1
TGTGCCAGCAGCTTAGCGGGAGGCTACTCCTACGAGCAGTACTTC | CASSLAGGYSYEQYF | - | TRBV7-2 | - | TRBJ2-7
TGTGCCACCAGTGATGGGCCGACCTACGAGCAGTACTTC | CATSDGPTYEQYF | - | TRBV24-1 | - | TRBJ2-7
TGTGCCAGCTCACCCCCGAGTTACGACGAGCAGTACTTC | CASSPPSYDEQYF | - | TRBV18 | - | TRBJ2-7
TGTGCCAGCAGTTACGGCAGAAGCCCTAGCACAGATACGCAGTATTTT | CASSYGRSPSTDTQYF | - | TRBV6-2/TRBV6-3 | few | TRBJ2-3
TGCGCCAGCAGCCAGGGACTGACCCAAGAGACCCAGTACTTC | CASSQGLTQETQYF | - | TRBV5-1 | - | TRBJ2-5
TGCGCCAGCAGCCAATGGCTAGCCCCTCCCAATGAGCAGTTCTTC | CASSQWLAPPNEQFF | - | TRBV4-3 | - | TRBJ2-1
TGCGCCAGCAGCTTGGAGGGACAGGGACTCTATGGCTACACCTTC | CASSLEGQGLYGYTF | TRBD1 | TRBV5-1 | - | TRBJ1-2
TGCAGCGGGAGGGGGGTGTCGGACACTGAAGCTTTCTTT | CSGRGVSDTEAFF | - | TRBV29-1 | - | TRBJ1-1
TGTGCCAGCAGCTTATACGTGGGGAACACTGAAGCTTTCTTT | CASSLYVGNTEAFF | - | TRBV7-2 | - | TRBJ1-1
TGTGCCACCAGTGATCCTAGCGGGAGTAAACTGGGTGAGCAGTTCTTC | CATSDPSGSKLGEQFF | TRBD2 | TRBV24-1 | - | TRBJ2-1
TGTGCCAGCTCTCTGACGGACTCGAACACCGGGGAGCTGTTTTTT | CASSLTDSNTGELFF | - | TRBV6-5 | - | TRBJ2-2
TGTGCTAGCAGCTCGCCGGGAACACAAGAGACCCAGTACTTC | CASSSPGTQETQYF | - | TRBV7-7 | - | TRBJ2-5
TGTGCCAGCAGCCAAGATGTGCGGGGGGGCGTCCCAGATACGCAGTATTTT | CASSQDVRGGVPDTQYF | TRBD2 | TRBV14 | - | TRBJ2-3
TGTGCCAGCTGGAGGGGGCGGTGGTACATTCAGTACTTC | CASWRGRWYIQYF | - | TRBV9 | once | TRBJ2-4
TGTGCCAGCAGCGTCGGGGGGTATGGAAACACCATATATTTT | CASSVGGYGNTIYF | - | TRBV9 | once | TRBJ1-3
TGTGCCAGCAGCCTACCCACGATCTCTAATGAAAAACTGTTTTTT | CASSLPTISNEKLFF | - | TRBV28 | - | TRBJ1-4
TGTGCCAGTAGTGACGAGGCTAACTATGGCTACACCTTC | CASSDEANYGYTF | - | TRBV19 | - | TRBJ1-2
TGTGCCAGCGGGGTTGAACAGGGGGCAGGTTCACCCCTCCACTTT | CASGVEQGAGSPLHF | TRBD1 | TRBV3-1/TRBV3-2 | - | TRBJ1-6
TGTGCCAGCACCTCACAGGGAGGCTATGGCTACACCTTC | CASTSQGGYGYTF | - | TRBV3-1/TRBV3-2 | - | TRBJ1-2
TGTGCCAGCAGTATTCGACCTAGCTCCTACGAGCAGTACTTC | CASSIRPSSYEQYF | - | TRBV27 | - | TRBJ2-7
TGTGCCAGCAGCCCCCCCGGACCTTCTGAAGCTTTCTTT | CASSPPGPSEAFF | - | TRBV9 | - | TRBJ1-1
TGTGCCACCAGCACTACAGGGATCTATGGCTACACCTTC | CATSTTGIYGYTF | - | TRBV15 | - | TRBJ1-2
TGTGCCAGCAGCGGGAATGAACTGTTTTTT | CASSGNELFF | - | TRBV12-3/TRBV12-4 | - | TRBJ1-4
TGTGCCAGTAGTACGACAGGGGGCCCCGACACTGAAGCTTTCTTT | CASSTTGGPDTEAFF | TRBD1 | TRBV19 | - | TRBJ1-1
TGTGCCAGCAGCTTACAGCAAGGTTCACCCCTCCACTTT | CASSLQQGSPLHF | - | TRBV7-9 | few | TRBJ1-6
TGTGCCAGCAGACCTCCCCCGGGACAGATTAACTATGGCTACACCTTC | CASRPPPGQINYGYTF | TRBD1 | TRBV28 | once | TRBJ1-2
TGTGCCAGCAGCTTGCAGGGTCTGAACTATGGCTACACCTTC | CASSLQGLNYGYTF | - | TRBV5-8 | - | TRBJ1-2
TGTGCCAGCAGCTTAGGGGACAGCACTGAAGCTTTCTTT | CASSLGDSTEAFF | TRBD1 | TRBV7-9 | - | TRBJ1-1
TGTGCCAGCAGCTTAGGACAGACAGAGAACACTGAAGCTTTCTTT | CASSLGQTENTEAFF | - | TRBV7-9 | - | TRBJ1-1
TGCGCCAGCAGCTTGGCCTGGGGGGCCGGGGAGCTGTTTTTT | CASSLAWGAGELFF | - | TRBV5-1 | - | TRBJ2-2
TGTGCCAGCAGTTTCGGCAGTGCCTACGAGCAGTACTTC | CASSFGSAYEQYF | - | TRBV28 | few | TRBJ2-7
TGTGCCAGCAGACAATACAATGAGCAGTTCTTC | CASRQYNEQFF | - | TRBV28 | - | TRBJ2-1
TGTGCCAGCAGCTTCTTCTCGCTGAGCTCTGGAAACACCATATATTTT | CASSFFSLSSGNTIYF | - | TRBV7-9 | - | TRBJ1-3
TGTGCCAGCAGCTCAGGACTGGACGTGGGGGAGCTGTTTTTT | CASSSGLDVGELFF | - | TRBV7-9 | - | TRBJ2-2
TGTGCCATCAGGAAGGGGGGAGGTACAAGCTACGAGCAGTACTTC | CAIRKGGGTSYEQYF | - | TRBV10-3 | - | TRBJ2-7
TGTGCCACCAGTGATCGGCCTATGGTAGGGACAAACCTTGCAAATGAGCAGTTCTTC | CATSDRPMVGTNLANEQFF | - | TRBV24-1 | - | TRBJ2-1
TGTGCCAGCAGCCTCACAGGGTCCCTATCCTACGAGCAGTACTTC | CASSLTGSLSYEQYF | - | TRBV3-1/TRBV3-2 | - | TRBJ2-7
TGCAGCACAGGACTCGCGGGGGGGCCGGGTACGCAGTATTTT | CSTGLAGGPGTQYF | TRBD2 | TRBV29-1 | - | TRBJ2-3
TGTGCCAGCTCACTCTCCCCTGGAACAGGGAGTTCACCCCTCCACTTT | CASSLSPGTGSSPLHF | - | TRBV18 | - | TRBJ1-6
TGTGCCAGCAGTGAAGCGCTTCAGGGGTTAGGGGGCCAGTACTTC | CASSEALQGLGGQYF | - | TRBV2 | - | TRBJ2-5